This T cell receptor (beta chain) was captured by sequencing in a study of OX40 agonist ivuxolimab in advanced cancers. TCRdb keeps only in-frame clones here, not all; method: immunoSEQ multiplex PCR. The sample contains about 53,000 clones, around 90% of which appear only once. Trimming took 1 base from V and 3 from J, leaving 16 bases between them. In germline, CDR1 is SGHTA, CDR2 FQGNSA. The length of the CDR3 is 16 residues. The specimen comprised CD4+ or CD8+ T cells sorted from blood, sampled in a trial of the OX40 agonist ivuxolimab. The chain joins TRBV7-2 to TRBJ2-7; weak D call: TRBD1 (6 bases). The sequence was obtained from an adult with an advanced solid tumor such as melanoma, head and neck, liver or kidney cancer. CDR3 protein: CASSLDHGTKYYEQYF. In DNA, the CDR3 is TGTGCCAGCAGCTTAGACCACGGGACAAAATACTACGAGCAGTACTTC.